What follows describes a single TCR beta chain. The sample belongs to a study of blood T cell repertoires in COVID-19. Assay: immunoSEQ multiplex PCR; the TCRdb copy retains only in-frame clones and omits some. This table has 95,000 to 110,000 clones, about 88% appearing once. Germline assignment: CDR1 LNHDA and CDR2 SQIVND (reference sequence). The CDR3 sequence is 14 residues long. J lost 8 bases, V lost 5 bases, and 7 bases had no gene match. This receptor was taken from a human donor in a cohort sampled during active COVID-19. Sample: peripheral blood. J is TRBJ2-2 and V is TRBV19, with 8 bases fitting TRBD1. DNA for the CDR3: TGTGCCAGTAGTGGACAGGGAATTACGGGGGAGCTGTTTTTT. Its protein product is CASSGQGITGELFF.